This TCR beta chain appears in the sequencing data of a study of T cells in Graves' hyperthyroidism and ophthalmopathy. Study at large: Prior to any treatment, at the point of initial diagnosis, peripheral blood was collected. Study outcomes and limitations: Expanded thyroid clonotypes (above 0.001) were mostly also found in blood. Ophthalmopathy and stable hyperthyroidism were separated by a 13 V-J model.

Amplified regions were TCR beta CDR3 sequences from RNA transcripts. The study used the HTBI primer set for a first-round RT-PCR of the TCR CDR3. Using its own MiXCR run on the multiplex PCR reads, TCRdb lists one record per CDR3 protein. The sample lists around 520,000 distinct CDR3 sequences; approximately 14% were seen once. Comment on this clonotype: Antigen: not known. A clone one base away is much larger, so this may be a read error.

Germline V gene sequence: CDR1 SGDLS, CDR2 YYNGEE. The CDR3 runs to 14 residues. V and J are TRBV9 and TRBJ1-5, with D possibly TRBD1 on 5 matching bases. The clonotype comes from a woman younger than 30 with Graves' hyperthyroidism. Material: blood. The CDR3 sequence: CASGSDNSNQPHHF. The CDR3 DNA is TGTGCCAGCGGGTCGGACAATAGCAATCAGCCCCATCATTTT. The full variable domain, in which reference TRBV9 and TRBJ1-5 provide the parts outside the CDR3, is DSGVTQTPKHLITATGQRVTLRCSPRSGDLSVYWYQQSLDQGLQFLIQYYNGEERAKGNILERFSAQQFPDLHSELNLSSLELGDSALYFCASGSDNSNQPHHFGDGTRLSIL.